Described below is a single TCR beta chain sequence and its context. The antigen is undetermined. Donors counted as nominally healthy when sampled, yet unrecorded immune exposures were likely. The entry originates in a study of cytomegalovirus exposure and HLA in healthy donors. 13 Jbeta primers and 60 Vbeta primers were used for the PCR. Profiled with immunoSEQ multiplex PCR; TCRdb holds only in-frame clones, not every one. Its table records fewer than 45,000 clones. General study points: A later analysis reportedly found fewer N-insertions in an Asian-associated ancestry cluster than the approximately 730-donor mean.

This CDR3 spans 15 amino acids. The J segment lost 10 bases and the V segment lost 2 bases, leaving 7 bases of the junction unmatched. Germline V CDR1 and CDR2: SGHRS, YFSETQ. The chain recombines TRBV5-1 with TRBJ2-1; 12 nucleotides agree with TRBD2. The sequenced material came from PBMCs. This clonotype was sampled from a woman aged 25 to 39 in good health and CMV-seronegative. The CDR3 loop is CASSLGTSGWREQFF. CDR3 DNA sequence: TGCGCCAGCAGCTTAGGGACTAGCGGGTGGAGAGAGCAGTTCTTC.